This is a list of T cell receptor beta chains from one sample in a study of T cells in Graves' hyperthyroidism and ophthalmopathy. From the multiplex PCR reads, TCRdb called clonotypes with MiXCR, one entry per CDR3 protein. The sample consists of about 640,000 distinct CDR3 sequences, under 25% of them appearing once. Sequenced: blood. The source is a man in his thirties or forties with Graves' ophthalmopathy. Each CDR3 is given with its conserved first and last residue. Fields, in order: J gene, D gene, V gene, CDR3 protein. The D gene is left open where the match is weak.

J: TRBJ2-1; D: TRBD1; V: TRBV7-6; CDR3: CASSLIGTGGYNEQFF
J: TRBJ1-1; D: -; V: TRBV30; CDR3: CAWSVPGVNTEAFF
J: TRBJ2-7; D: -; V: TRBV7-4; CDR3: CASSLDQDQTYEQYF
J: TRBJ2-7; D: TRBD1; V: TRBV5-5; CDR3: CASSVYRGEQYF
J: TRBJ1-1; D: -; V: TRBV12-3/TRBV12-4; CDR3: CASSQQLSANTEAFF
J: TRBJ1-1; D: -; V: TRBV20-1; CDR3: CSAQMDTTNTEAFF
J: TRBJ2-7; D: -; V: TRBV28; CDR3: CASSLAGVPYF
J: TRBJ1-3; D: -; V: TRBV28; CDR3: CASSLSPGHSAGNTIYF
J: TRBJ1-2; D: TRBD1; V: TRBV2; CDR3: CASSERGQVPYGYTF
J: TRBJ1-6; D: TRBD1; V: TRBV6-2/TRBV6-3; CDR3: CAARAGGNSPLHF
J: TRBJ2-6; D: TRBD1; V: TRBV11-2; CDR3: CASSSHPGQGVEGANVLTF
J: TRBJ2-1; D: -; V: TRBV20-1; CDR3: CSATGTVDEQFF
J: TRBJ2-3; D: -; V: TRBV28; CDR3: CASSRTQPTDTQYF
J: TRBJ1-6; D: -; V: TRBV27; CDR3: CASSLEFGGSYSPLHF
J: TRBJ2-1; D: -; V: TRBV11-1; CDR3: CASSQMGYEQFF
J: TRBJ1-2; D: -; V: TRBV6-2/TRBV6-3; CDR3: CASTLSIQRARGYTF
J: TRBJ1-4; D: -; V: TRBV5-8; CDR3: CASSLGFATTNEKLFF
J: TRBJ1-5; D: -; V: TRBV6-1; CDR3: CASSPRAGIINQPQHF
J: TRBJ2-5; D: TRBD2; V: TRBV7-2; CDR3: CASSFGTSRETQYF
J: TRBJ2-5; D: TRBD1; V: TRBV5-1; CDR3: CASSLQTGVGETQYF
J: TRBJ2-2; D: TRBD2; V: TRBV20-1; CDR3: CSARVAGGPYPNTGELFF
J: TRBJ2-7; D: -; V: TRBV20-1; CDR3: CSARDYKRSYEQYF
J: TRBJ2-2; D: TRBD2; V: TRBV28; CDR3: CASSSLFTSGRRTGELFF
J: TRBJ1-2; D: -; V: TRBV11-2; CDR3: CASSHPGEHYGYTF
J: TRBJ2-7; D: -; V: TRBV6-5; CDR3: CASSYGWGLSTYEQYF
J: TRBJ1-2; D: TRBD1; V: TRBV7-2; CDR3: CASSLADRVYGYTF
J: TRBJ1-6; D: TRBD1; V: TRBV19; CDR3: CASSMGPGGSPLHF
J: TRBJ2-1; D: TRBD2; V: TRBV7-9; CDR3: CASSNRTSGSFNEQFF
J: TRBJ2-1; D: TRBD2; V: TRBV12-5; CDR3: CASGLGTSGSYNEQFF
J: TRBJ2-3; D: TRBD2; V: TRBV6-2/TRBV6-3; CDR3: CASTKREGGTDTQYF
J: TRBJ1-2; D: TRBD1; V: TRBV28; CDR3: CASSPSLGGQGNYGYTF
J: TRBJ2-1; D: -; V: TRBV7-9; CDR3: CASSLPWANEQFF
J: TRBJ2-7; D: -; V: TRBV3-1; CDR3: CASSQGINEQYF
J: TRBJ2-1; D: -; V: TRBV20-1; CDR3: CSALTGEVNNNNNEQFF
J: TRBJ2-6; D: -; V: TRBV29-1; CDR3: CSVEWFYEAVGANVLTF
J: TRBJ2-7; D: -; V: TRBV28; CDR3: CASSLGDSFSYEQYF
J: TRBJ1-1; D: TRBD1; V: TRBV7-2; CDR3: CASSPDRGPMGAFF
J: TRBJ2-1; D: -; V: TRBV7-8; CDR3: CASSSRRDRALAGVSGQFF
J: TRBJ1-4; D: -; V: TRBV5-5; CDR3: CASSLGLRQEKLFF
J: TRBJ2-7; D: -; V: TRBV12-3/TRBV12-4; CDR3: CASSPDYPPYEQYF
J: TRBJ2-7; D: -; V: TRBV3-1; CDR3: CASSPTSHTYEQYF
J: TRBJ2-7; D: TRBD2; V: TRBV7-2; CDR3: CASSFSGGREQYF
J: TRBJ1-1; D: TRBD1; V: TRBV30; CDR3: CAWGQGGAQTEAFF
J: TRBJ2-7; D: -; V: TRBV7-2; CDR3: CASKIGPGYSYEQYF
J: TRBJ1-4; D: TRBD1; V: TRBV2; CDR3: CASSPQGVDEKLFF
J: TRBJ1-5; D: -; V: TRBV28; CDR3: CASSTPNYQPQHF
J: TRBJ2-7; D: TRBD2; V: TRBV11-2; CDR3: CASSPASGRNYEQYF
J: TRBJ2-1; D: TRBD2; V: TRBV20-1; CDR3: CSATGLAGVDEQFF
J: TRBJ1-3; D: -; V: TRBV19; CDR3: CASSPRPATPGNTIYF
J: TRBJ1-4; D: TRBD1; V: TRBV12-3/TRBV12-4; CDR3: CASSQQGAAVELFF
J: TRBJ2-1; D: TRBD2; V: TRBV27; CDR3: CATSREGRYNEQFF
J: TRBJ1-1; D: -; V: TRBV7-9; CDR3: CASSSIGDTEAFF